These 23 T cell receptor beta chains share one sample of origin, sequenced in a study of shared clonotypes between healthy human individuals. Only in-frame clones appear in the TCRdb table, and some are missing; sequencing was by immunoSEQ multiplex PCR. The sample lists roughly 2.4 million clones; 90% to 96% were seen once. The sample taken for sequencing was naive CD4+ T cells sorted from blood. Documented subset: CD45RA+ positively selected. The source of these receptors is a man between 18 and 29 years old in good health.

The V and J genes are TRBV14 and TRBJ1-2; D remains ambiguous. Germline CDR1 is SGHDN and CDR2 is FVKESK. This CDR3 is 13 amino acids long. V was clipped by 1 base and J by 5 bases, with 8 bases between them. The CDR3 nucleotides are TGTGCCAGCAGCCAAGTGGACGCTTATGGCTACACCTTC. Translation gives CASSQVDAYGYTF.

The V call is TRBV2, the J call TRBJ2-7; 11 nucleotides agree with TRBD2. The germline V gene encodes CDR1 SNHLY and CDR2 FYNNEI. V lost 6 bases, J lost 1 base, and 11 bases stayed unmatched. The CDR3 is 17 amino acids. The CDR3 DNA reads as TGTGCCAGCAGAAGACTGTTAGCGGGAGGGGTATCCTACGAGCAGTACTTC. Translated, it gives CASRRLLAGGVSYEQYF.

The gene calls are TRBV15 and TRBJ2-7; 11 nucleotides line up with TRBD2. CDR3 length equals 15 residues. Germline trimming cut 1 base from V and 6 bases from J; bases unmatched to any gene: 5. From germline, CDR1 is LNHNV and CDR2 YYDKDF (reference sequence). The chain's CDR3 is CATSRVAGGPREQYF. In DNA form, the CDR3 reads TGTGCCACCAGCAGAGTAGCGGGAGGGCCACGCGAGCAGTACTTC.

The chain employs TRBV5-6 and TRBJ2-5; 11 bases are a match to TRBD2. Unmatched junction bases numbered 5, after V lost 0 bases and J lost 7 bases. The CDR3 sequence is 15 residues long. The V gene's germline CDR1 is SGHDT and CDR2 YYEEEE. CDR3 DNA sequence: TGTGCCAGCAGCTTGGTAGCGGGGGGGACTGGGACCCAGTACTTC. Protein sequence: CASSLVAGGTGTQYF.

The chain combines TRBV9 with TRBJ2-3, with 8 bases aligning to TRBD2. Germline V lookup: CDR1 SGDLS, CDR2 YYNGEE. CDR3 length equals 15 residues. V was clipped by 0 bases and J by 2 bases; unmatched bases: 2. The CDR3 bases are TGTGCCAGCAGCGTAGGCGGGAGGTACACAGATACGCAGTATTTT. Translation: CASSVGGRYTDTQYF.

J is TRBJ2-7 and V is TRBV7-2, with 8 nucleotides matching TRBD1. With 0 bases clipped from V and 12 bases from J, the junction kept 19 bases outside the gene matches. Germline CDR1 SGHTA, CDR2 FQGNSA. The CDR3 covers 17 residues. CDR3 coding DNA: TGTGCCAGCAGCTTAGCGCGAATAGGGACAGGAGGAATTGATTTGTACTTC. As protein: CASSLARIGTGGIDLYF.

The chain employs TRBV10-3 and TRBJ2-7; 9 nucleotides agree with TRBD1. The V gene's germline CDR1 is ENHRY and CDR2 SYGVKD. This CDR3 region has 13 residues. With V trimmed by 11 bases and J by 6 bases, 11 bases remained unmatched. CDR3 nucleotide sequence: TGTGCCTCCGGGACAGGGACCCTAGGCGAGCAGTACTTC. Its translation: CASGTGTLGEQYF.

This clone showed up just once. The J gene is TRBJ2-5, the V gene TRBV7-9, with 8 nucleotides matching TRBD1. The V and J ends lost 6 bases and 2 bases, in that order; junction bases with no gene match: 8. Per germline, CDR1 SEHNR and CDR2 FQNEAQ (reference sequence). CDR3 length: 15 amino acids. The CDR3 is CASSFSGTGQETQYF. DNA of the CDR3: TGTGCCAGCAGTTTCTCCGGGACAGGACAAGAGACCCAGTACTTC.

The V gene is TRBV27, the J gene TRBJ1-1; D not certain. V lost 7 bases to trimming and J lost 0 bases, with 12 bases between them. The CDR3 totals 14 residues. Germline V gene sequence: CDR1 MNHEY, CDR2 SMNVEV (reference sequence). CDR3 protein: CASKGSGVNTEAFF. CDR3 coding DNA: TGTGCCAGCAAGGGTTCCGGGGTGAACACTGAAGCTTTCTTT.

V is TRBV5-1 and J is TRBJ2-1; TRBD1 aligns across 7 bases. In germline, CDR1 is SGHRS, CDR2 YFSETQ. V was clipped by 5 bases and J by 0 bases; unmatched bases: 2. CDR3 length equals 14 residues. CDR3 sequence (DNA): TGCGCCAGCAGAAGGACAGGCTCCTACAATGAGCAGTTCTTC. This gives the protein CASRRTGSYNEQFF.

The chain employs TRBV14 and TRBJ1-1; D gene unclear. CDR3 length equals 13 residues. With 1 base removed from V and 6 bases from J, the gap between germline ends came to 9 bases. Germline V gene data show CDR1 as SGHDN and CDR2 as FVKESK. CDR3 loop: CASSQAGVSEAFF. The CDR3 DNA is TGTGCCAGCAGCCAAGCTGGGGTTTCTGAAGCTTTCTTT.

V and J are TRBV19 and TRBJ1-5; D is possibly TRBD1 (6 bases). V lost 4 bases to trimming and J lost 6 bases, with 13 bases between them. Per germline, CDR1 LNHDA and CDR2 SQIVND (reference sequence). The CDR3 consists of 14 residues. The CDR3 sequence is CASSTDGGLQPQHF. CDR3 in DNA: TGTGCCAGTAGTACAGACGGGGGGCTTCAGCCCCAGCATTTT.

The chain employs TRBV10-3 and TRBJ1-4; D perhaps matches TRBD1 (5 bases). Deletions cut 0 bases from V and 11 bases from J, with 10 bases between. The CDR3 contains 13 residues. Germline V lookup: CDR1 ENHRY, CDR2 SYGVKD. The CDR3 spells CAISESLSGKLFF. CDR3 sequence (DNA): TGTGCCATCAGTGAGTCATTGTCAGGGAAACTGTTTTTT.

V gene TRBV11-2 combines with J gene TRBJ2-7; a weak D match, TRBD2 (6 bases). V lost 6 bases and J lost 7, with 16 bases in between. CDR3 length equals 13 residues. In germline, CDR1 is SGHAT, CDR2 FQNNGV. CDR3: CASRSLSGREQYF. Here the CDR3 DNA reads TGTGCCAGCAGGTCCCTATCCGGGAGAGAGCAGTACTTC.

The chain carries TRBV10-1 and TRBJ2-7, with a weak D call TRBD1 (6 bases). Germline-derived CDR1 and CDR2 are WNHNN and SYGVQD (reference sequence). This CDR3 region has 13 residues. The V end was cut by 2 bases, the J end by 3 bases, with 8 bases between. CDR3 nucleotide sequence: TGCGCCAGCAGTGAGGGCAGGGGCTACGAGCAGTACTTC. It translates to CASSEGRGYEQYF.

For this clone: The same CDR3 also results from other DNA sequences found in this sample. The rearrangement links TRBV2 to TRBJ1-1, with D perhaps matching TRBD1 (6 bases). The CDR3 loop spans 14 amino acids. CDR1 SNHLY and CDR2 FYNNEI come from the germline V gene. The ends were cut back, 6 bases at V and 0 bases at J, with 11 bases in the middle. This CDR3 reads CASSAQGMNTEAFF. The DNA of the CDR3 is TGTGCCAGCAGCGCCCAGGGGATGAACACTGAAGCTTTCTTT.

This sequence joins TRBV27 and TRBJ1-2, with D unresolved. This CDR3 is 11 amino acids long. The V end lost 7 bases, the J end lost 4 bases, and 7 bases lay between the germline ends. CDR1 MNHEY and CDR2 SMNVEV come from the germline V gene (reference sequence). The CDR3 sequence: CASMGSYGYTF. As DNA, the CDR3 is TGTGCCAGCATGGGCTCCTATGGCTACACCTTC.

The J gene is TRBJ2-3, the V gene TRBV7-9, with 11 bases that match TRBD1. Per germline, CDR1 SEHNR and CDR2 FQNEAQ (reference sequence). The CDR3 covers 15 residues. V lost 5 bases and J lost 6; bases outside the gene matches: 7. This CDR3 is CASSAGQGAWDTQYF. Written as DNA, the CDR3 is TGTGCCAGCAGCGCCGGACAGGGGGCATGGGATACGCAGTATTTT.

V is TRBV11-3 and J is TRBJ2-1; 10 bases are shared with TRBD2. This CDR3 comprises 16 residues. J gave up 6 bases and V 0 bases, and 5 bases lay outside the gene matches. Germline V gene data show CDR1 as SGHNT and CDR2 as YENEEA. The CDR3, as DNA: TGTGCCAGCAGCTTAGATGGGACTAGCGCGACCAATGAGCAGTTCTTC. Amino acids: CASSLDGTSATNEQFF.

The V and J genes are TRBV2 and TRBJ2-1, with D perhaps matching TRBD2 (6 bases). The CDR3 is 13 residues long. V lost 3 bases, J lost 9 bases, and 12 bases lay in between. CDR1 SNHLY and CDR2 FYNNEI come from the germline V gene. Here the CDR3 DNA reads TGTGCCAGCAGTGACCGGGGGTTTGGTGAGCAGTTCTTC. Translated: CASSDRGFGEQFF. Full variable domain (missing parts from reference TRBV2 and TRBJ2-1): EPEVTQTPSHQVTQMGQEVILRCVPISNHLYFYWYRQILGQKVEFLVSFYNNEISEKSEIFDDQFSVERPDGSNFTLKIRSTKLEDSAMYFCASSDRGFGEQFFGPGTRLTVL.

The chain uses TRBV5-1 and TRBJ2-2; TRBD2 matches at 7 bases. V shed 1 base, J shed 3 bases, and the junction held 3 bases outside the gene matches. This CDR3 comprises 15 residues. Germline-derived CDR1 and CDR2 are SGHRS and YFSETQ. CDR3 sequence (DNA): TGCGCCAGCAGCTTGCTAGGGAGGGACACCGGGGAGCTGTTTTTT. This translates into CASSLLGRDTGELFF. Looking up the rest from reference TRBV5-1 and TRBJ2-2 gives the full variable domain: KAGVTQTPRYLIKTRGQQVTLSCSPISGHRSVSWYQQTPGQGLQFLFEYFSETQRNKGNFPGRFSGRQFSNSRSEMNVSTLELGDSALYLCASSLLGRDTGELFFGEGSRLTVL.

On this clone itself: Other DNA variants within this sample encode the same CDR3. This rearrangement joins TRBV30 to TRBJ1-3, with unresolved D. The V end lost 3 bases, the J end lost 0 bases, and 6 bases lay between the germline ends. The CDR3 length is 13 residues. The V gene's germline CDR1 is GTSNPN and CDR2 SVGIG (reference sequence). The CDR3 nucleotides read TGTGCCTGGAGCGCAGGCTCTGGAAACACCATATATTTT. Protein product: CAWSAGSGNTIYF.

V usage is TRBV7-6 and J usage is TRBJ2-5; D might be TRBD1 (5 bases). Germline V lookup: CDR1 SGHVS, CDR2 FNYEAQ. V lost 1 base and J 3 bases, leaving 9 bases between the germline ends. The CDR3 length is 14 residues. CDR3: CASSLVAGKETQYF. CDR3 bases: TGTGCCAGCAGCTTAGTAGCAGGGAAAGAGACCCAGTACTTC.